This T cell receptor (beta chain) was recovered during a study of control samples from healthy donors and cancer patients. The germline gives CDR1 ENHRY, CDR2 SYGVKD. V gave up 10 bases and J gave up 1 base, with 16 bases separating them. This CDR3 region has 14 residues. The protocol was immunoSEQ multiplex PCR, while the TCRdb copy is restricted to in-frame clones and leaves out a portion. The sample contains about 88,000 clones, 85% to 95% of which appear only once. Material for sequencing was blood. This chain connects TRBV10-3 to TRBJ1-1, with a weak D call TRBD1 (6 bases). The sequence was obtained from a man aged 18 to 30 in good health. The DNA of the CDR3 is TGTGCCACCCTAGACAGGATTGAGAACACTGAAGCTTTCTTT. Protein: CATLDRIENTEAFF.